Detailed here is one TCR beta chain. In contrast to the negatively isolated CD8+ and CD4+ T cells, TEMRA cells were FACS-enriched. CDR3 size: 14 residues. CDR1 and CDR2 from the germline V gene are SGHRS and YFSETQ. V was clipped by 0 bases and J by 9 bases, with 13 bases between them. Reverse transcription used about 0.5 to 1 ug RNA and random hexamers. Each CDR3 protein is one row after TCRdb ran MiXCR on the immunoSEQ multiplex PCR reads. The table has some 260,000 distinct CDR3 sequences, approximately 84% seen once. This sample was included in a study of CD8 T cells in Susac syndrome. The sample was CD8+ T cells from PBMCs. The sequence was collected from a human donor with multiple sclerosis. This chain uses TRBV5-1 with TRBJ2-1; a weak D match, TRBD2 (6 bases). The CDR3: CASSLEPLGGEQFF. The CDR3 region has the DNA TGCGCCAGCAGCTTGGAACCCCTCGGGGGTGAGCAGTTCTTC.